This T cell receptor beta chain was found in a study of T-cell reconstitution after alpha-beta-depleted transplantation in children. This clonotype was counted at least ten times. Unique molecular identifiers were incorporated when the TCRbeta library was constructed. MiXCR, run by TCRdb on the PCR reads, gives a single entry per CDR3 protein. The sample shows hundreds of thousands of distinct CDR3 sequences, approximately 13% of them seen only once. From germline, CDR1 is SGHTA and CDR2 FQGNSA. Trimming took off 3 bases at V and 6 bases at J, with 10 bases between the two ends. This CDR3 contains 13 residues.

The clonotype originates from a human donor who donated a stem cell graft to a child with combined immunodeficiency. The chain joins TRBV7-2 to TRBJ2-3, with D uncertain. The sample was PBMCs from the stem cell graft donor, taken from the stem cell graft. CDR3 loop: CASSLARVDTQYF. The CDR3 nucleotides are TGTGCCAGCAGCTTGGCCCGAGTTGATACGCAGTATTTT.